The 17 T cell receptor beta chains below all came from one sample that was sequenced in a study of Graves' ophthalmopathy and Graves' hyperthyroidism. CDR3 regions of TCR beta were amplified from RNA transcripts. A first-round RT-PCR used HTBI primers, followed by a second-round multiplex PCR. One entry per CDR3 protein, called by TCRdb with MiXCR from the multiplex PCR reads. Of 500,000 to 700,000 distinct CDR3 sequences listed, about a fifth are singletons. Sequences were obtained from peripheral blood. All receptors derive from a woman aged 18-29 years with stable Graves' hyperthyroidism. Some clones in this sample may be carry-over from other donors' samples.

This clonotype was detected ten times or more. The gene calls are TRBV20-1 and TRBJ1-1, with D perhaps matching TRBD1 (6 bases). Germline lookup yields CDR1 DFQATT and CDR2 SNEGSKA (reference sequence). The V and J ends lost 2 bases and 1 base respectively, with 11 bases between them. The CDR3 is 14 residues long. The CDR3 sequence is CSARQRGANTEAFF. The CDR3 coding sequence is TGCAGTGCTAGACAAAGGGGGGCGAACACTGAAGCTTTCTTT.

The rearrangement joins TRBV12-3 or TRBV12-4 to TRBJ1-1; D is possibly TRBD1 (6 bases). V was clipped by 6 bases and J by 1 base, with 15 bases between them. The CDR3 covers 15 residues. This CDR3 is CASSNRAGGNTEAFF. The CDR3 DNA follows: TGTGCCAGCAGCAACAGGGCTGGGGGGAACACTGAAGCTTTCTTT.

This clonotype was seen many times. This chain's CDR3 is CASSSGGLQYGYTF. In nucleotides, the CDR3 is TGTGCCAGCAGTTCGGGGGGCCTGCAATATGGCTACACCTTC. This sequence joins TRBV6-5 and TRBJ1-2; possible D gene TRBD1, 6 bases. The germline gives CDR1 MNHEY, CDR2 SVGAGI. This CDR3 region has 14 residues. V was trimmed by 4 bases and J by 5 bases, leaving 14 bases between them.

This clonotype was seen only a few times. The rearrangement links TRBV20-1 to TRBJ2-7; TRBD1 or TRBD2 may be the D gene (5 bases each). Germline V gene sequence: CDR1 DFQATT, CDR2 SNEGSKA (reference sequence). The length of the CDR3 is 13 residues. V lost 5 bases and J lost 2, with 13 bases in between. As DNA, the CDR3 is TGCAGTGCTCAGGGCCCTAGCACCTACGAGCAGTACTTC. Translating gives CSAQGPSTYEQYF.

The chain joins TRBV12-3 or TRBV12-4 to TRBJ1-2; the D gene is possibly TRBD1 (5 bases). V lost 3 bases to trimming and J lost 4 bases, with 15 bases between them. This CDR3 spans 15 amino acids. CDR3: CASSFFRGRLYGYTF. CDR3 sequence (DNA): TGTGCCAGCAGTTTTTTTCGGGGACGGCTCTATGGCTACACCTTC.

The rearrangement links TRBV12-3 or TRBV12-4 to TRBJ1-1; no clear D. Trimming left V 2 bases short and J 2 bases short, with 6 bases between. The length of the CDR3 is 13 residues. The CDR3 loop reads CASSLNANTEAFF. The DNA of the CDR3 is TGTGCCAGCAGTTTAAATGCTAACACTGAAGCTTTCTTT.

This clonotype came up many times. The rearrangement links TRBV6-5 to TRBJ1-2, with 9 bases fitting TRBD1. The CDR3 runs to 14 residues. CDR1 and CDR2 (germline): MNHEY, SVGAGI. V lost 6 bases to trimming and J lost 1 base; unmatched junction nucleotides: 3. The CDR3 nucleotides are TGTGCCAGCAGAAAGGACAGGGGTAACTATGGCTACACCTTC. Translating gives CASRKDRGNYGYTF.

This clonotype was picked up many times. The chain links TRBV2 to TRBJ1-1; the D is unclear. Trimming pared 0 bases from V and 7 bases from J, leaving 6 bases between. The germline V gene encodes CDR1 SNHLY and CDR2 FYNNEI. The CDR3 has 12 residues. The CDR3 protein is CASSEAPNEAFF. CDR3 bases: TGTGCCAGCAGTGAAGCCCCGAATGAAGCTTTCTTT.

This clonotype has a count of ten or more. The chain employs TRBV12-3 or TRBV12-4 and TRBJ1-2; D is unclear. CDR3 size: 12 residues. Trimming took 3 bases from V and 8 from J, leaving 10 bases between them. As DNA, the CDR3 is TGTGCCAGCAGTTTTGGGGTGACGGGCTACACCTTC. This sequence encodes CASSFGVTGYTF.

This clonotype was seen at least ten times. The chain couples TRBV6-1 to TRBJ1-2; D unclear. The V and J ends lost 6 bases and 6 bases respectively, with 17 bases between them. The V gene's germline CDR1 is MNHNS and CDR2 SASEGT. The CDR3 spans 14 residues. CDR3 in DNA: TGTGCCAGCAGAGCCTGGAAGTCTCGGCATGGCTACACCTTC. This encodes CASRAWKSRHGYTF.

The chain employs TRBV18 and TRBJ1-1; weak D call: TRBD1 (6 bases). The germline gives CDR1 KGHSH, CDR2 LQKENI. V lost 6 bases to trimming and J lost 5 bases, with 16 bases between them. This CDR3 is built from 14 residues. CDR3 sequence reads: CASSLGTTGTEAFF. CDR3 nucleotide sequence: TGTGCCAGCTCTCTCGGGACAACGGGGACTGAAGCTTTCTTT.

V and J are TRBV6-1 and TRBJ2-7; D is possibly TRBD1 (6 bases). Germline CDR1 reads MNHNS; CDR2 reads SASEGT. The CDR3 extends over 13 amino acids. Trimming removed 8 bases from V and 1 base from J, with 12 bases in between. CDR3 residues: CASQRQVSYEQYF. DNA of the CDR3: TGTGCCAGCCAGAGACAGGTTTCCTACGAGCAGTACTTC.

This clonotype showed up many times. The chain has TRBV6-1 and TRBJ2-5, with D possibly TRBD1 on 6 matching bases. Trimming removed 6 bases at V and 2 bases at J, with 10 bases between. Germline-derived CDR1 and CDR2 are MNHNS and SASEGT. CDR3 length: 13 residues. CDR3 amino acids: CASRGQTQETQYF. In nucleotides, the CDR3 is TGTGCCAGCAGAGGACAGACTCAAGAGACCCAGTACTTC.

DNA of the CDR3: TGCAGTGCTACCCCCGACAGCAATCAGCCCCAGCATTTT. This gives the protein CSATPDSNQPQHF. The chain has TRBV20-1 and TRBJ1-5; D is unclear. The CDR3 length is 13 residues. CDR1 DFQATT and CDR2 SNEGSKA come from the germline V gene (reference sequence). V lost 4 bases and J 1 base, leaving 8 bases between the germline ends.

Ten or more counts support this clonotype. The rearrangement uses TRBV29-1 and TRBJ1-1, with D possibly being TRBD1 (6 bases). Per germline, CDR1 SQVTM and CDR2 ANQGSEA. The V gene lost 6 bases and the J gene lost 0 bases, with 11 bases spanning the gap. The CDR3 loop spans 13 amino acids. CDR3 coding DNA: TGCAGCGTCCAGGGGTTAATGAACACTGAAGCTTTCTTT. Translation: CSVQGLMNTEAFF.

This clonotype was seen repeatedly, ten times or more. One end of the junction does not line up with germline, which may come from a read error. This chain connects TRBV6-5 to TRBJ1-1, with D possibly being TRBD1 (5 bases). The CDR3 is made up of 14 amino acids. CDR1 MNHEY and CDR2 SVGAGI come from the germline V gene. The CDR3 sequence is CASSYSDARAKDFF. CDR3 nucleotide sequence: TGTGCCAGCAGCTACTCGGACGCCAGGGCAAAGGATTTCTTT.

Turning to this clonotype: It may be a read error: a sequence one base away is much more abundant. The chain is built from TRBV24-1 and TRBJ1-1; D is undetermined. The germline V gene encodes CDR1 KGHDR and CDR2 SFDVKD. The CDR3 is made up of 13 amino acids. In DNA form, the CDR3 reads TGTGCCACCACTCAAGGGATGAACACTGAAGCTTGCTTT. It codes for CATTQGMNTEACF.